This TCR beta chain was observed in a study of neoadjuvant anti-PD-1 for oral cavity cancer. Remarks on this clone: The antigen is undetermined.

Germline CDR1 MNHEY, CDR2 SMNVEV (reference sequence). The CDR3 sequence is 16 residues long. The trim removed 6 bases at V and 5 bases at J, leaving 12 bases unmatched. Whole-study results and caveats: Treg/Th17 ratio rose with pretreatment blood and fell with post-treatment tumor TCRbeta clonality.

Sequencing used immunoSEQ multiplex PCR; TCRdb keeps in-frame clones, though not all of them. Of tens of thousands of clones listed, around 83% are singletons. These newly diagnosed stage II-IVA oral cavity squamous cell carcinoma patients had no prior systemic or radiation treatment. PBMCs were not maintained or expanded in culture before analysis. This receptor was identified in a person between 40 and 85 years old with oral cavity squamous cell carcinoma. This rearrangement joins TRBV27 to TRBJ2-7; TRBD2 matches at 11 bases. The input for sequencing was PBMCs, taken before nivolumab (anti-PD-1) treatment. The CDR3 bases are TGTGCCAGCAGGTTAGCGGGGGGGTCTTTGTTAGACGAGCAGTACTTC. This translates into CASRLAGGSLLDEQYF.